This entry lists 27 T cell receptor beta chains sequenced from one sample in a study of T cells in Graves' hyperthyroidism and ophthalmopathy. Amplification of TCR beta CDR3 regions used RNA as the template. An initial round of RT-PCR targeting the TCR CDR3 relied on the HTBI primer set. TCRdb re-called the multiplex PCR reads through MiXCR, storing one row per CDR3 protein. The sample has over 200,000 distinct CDR3 sequences, 14% to 15% seen once. The sample was blood. These receptors were obtained from a woman aged 40 to 50 with Graves' hyperthyroidism that later progressed to Graves' ophthalmopathy.

Many counts were recorded for this clonotype. The chain combines TRBV7-8 with TRBJ2-2, with D possibly being TRBD1 or TRBD2 (5 bases each). The CDR3 runs to 17 residues. V was pared by 1 base and J by 7 bases, with 19 bases between. CDR1 and CDR2 from the germline V gene are SGHVS and FQNEAQ. CDR3 nucleotide sequence: TGTGCCAGCAGCTTAGGGGCGCGGGCCCACCAGGGCGGGGAGCTGTTTTTT. This sequence encodes CASSLGARAHQGGELFF.

Concerning this clonotype itself: This clone may be a read error of a much larger clone one base away. The V and J genes are TRBV7-9 and TRBJ1-1; no clear D. The CDR3 totals 13 residues. Germline lookup yields CDR1 SEHNR and CDR2 FQNEAQ (reference sequence). CDR3 DNA: TGTGTCAGCAGCTTAGCGGCTCCCAGTAAAGCTTTCTTT. This translates into CVSSLAAPSKAFF. The variable domain in full, completed from reference TRBV7-9 and TRBJ1-1, reads DTGVSQNPRHKITKRGQNVTFRCDPISEHNRLYWYRQTLGQGPEFLTYFQNEAQLEKSRLLSDRFSAERPKGSFSTLEIQRTEQGDSAMYLCVSSLAAPSKAFFGQGTRLTVV.

This clonotype was seen a few times. V is TRBV10-3 and J is TRBJ2-7, with TRBD1 as a possible D gene (5 bases). The CDR3 runs to 14 residues. V lost 3 bases, J lost 2 bases, and 11 bases lay in between. In germline, CDR1 is ENHRY, CDR2 SYGVKD. The CDR3 is CAISDEARAYEQYF. As DNA, the CDR3 is TGTGCCATCAGTGATGAGGCCAGGGCCTACGAGCAGTACTTC.

This clonotype showed up just a few times. The V gene is TRBV20-1, the J gene TRBJ2-1; TRBD2 matches 11 bases. The CDR3 has 17 amino acids. Germline CDR1 is DFQATT and CDR2 is SNEGSKA (reference sequence). J lost 7 bases, V lost 0 bases, and 11 bases had no gene match. The CDR3 nucleotides are TGCAGTGCTAGAGACCGATTTAGCGGGAGGGTCGGGAATGAGCAGTTCTTC. Translated: CSARDRFSGRVGNEQFF.

This clonotype was detected many times. This chain links TRBV5-6 with TRBJ2-7; D uncertain. The V end lost 0 bases, the J end lost 1 base, and 8 bases lay between the germline ends. The CDR3 loop spans 14 amino acids. Germline V gives CDR1 SGHDT, CDR2 YYEEEE. CDR3 DNA sequence: TGTGCCAGCAGCTTGGGGTGGGGATCCTACGAGCAGTACTTC. Protein sequence: CASSLGWGSYEQYF.

This clonotype was seen repeatedly, ten times or more. The rearrangement links TRBV11-2 to TRBJ2-1; D gene uncertain. The germline V gene has CDR1 SGHAT and CDR2 FQNNGV. Trimming shortened V by 2 bases and J by 0 bases, and 8 bases separated the two germline ends. The CDR3 is made up of 15 amino acids. CDR3: CASSLRLGSYNEQFF. In nucleotides, the CDR3 is TGTGCCAGCAGCTTAAGGCTGGGCTCCTACAATGAGCAGTTCTTC.

This clonotype was observed many times. The rearrangement links TRBV25-1 to TRBJ1-2; unclear D gene. Germline CDR1 and CDR2: MGHDK and SYGVNS. The CDR3 extends over 14 amino acids. Trimming removed 3 bases from V and 2 bases from J, with 10 bases in between. The CDR3 loop reads CASSEAGGNYGYTF. CDR3 coding DNA: TGTGCCAGCAGTGAGGCGGGCGGGAACTATGGCTACACCTTC.

This clonotype was detected ten times or more. The chain combines TRBV28 with TRBJ2-3; 7 bases fit TRBD2. CDR3 length: 15 amino acids. From germline, CDR1 is MDHEN and CDR2 SYDVKM. The J segment lost 0 bases and the V segment lost 7 bases, leaving 7 bases of the junction unmatched. The chain's CDR3 is CASTRGEKSTDTQYF. DNA of the CDR3: TGTGCCAGCACCCGGGGGGAGAAAAGCACAGATACGCAGTATTTT.

The rearrangement joins TRBV4-1 to TRBJ2-4, with 8 bases identical to TRBD1. The CDR3 consists of 18 residues. Germline-derived CDR1 and CDR2 are MGHRA and YSYEKL. J lost 1 base, V lost 2 bases, and 10 bases had no gene match. CDR3 loop: CASSQTALRQGAKNIQYF. DNA of the CDR3: TGCGCCAGCAGCCAAACCGCTCTAAGACAGGGGGCCAAAAACATTCAGTACTTC.

This clonotype was recorded many times. The genes are TRBV28 and TRBJ2-7; D may be TRBD1 or TRBD2 (6 bases each). The CDR3 contains 15 residues. Germline CDR1 and CDR2: MDHEN and SYDVKM. With 5 bases removed from V and 9 bases from J, the gap between germline ends came to 23 bases. CDR3 residues: CASSPPGGQGWVQYF. For the CDR3, the DNA is TGTGCCAGCAGTCCCCCTGGAGGGCAGGGGTGGGTGCAGTACTTC.

This clonotype was recorded at least ten times. The V call is TRBV28, the J call TRBJ2-3, with 9 bases fitting TRBD2. The CDR3 is made up of 19 amino acids. V gave up 1 base and J gave up 5 bases; unmatched junction bases: 16. CDR1 is MDHEN, CDR2 SYDVKM, per germline. CDR3 sequence (DNA): TGTGCCAGCAGTTTATATATCCTTAGAACTAGCGGGCCACTAGATACGCAGTATTTT. It codes for CASSLYILRTSGPLDTQYF.

The chain carries TRBV5-1 and TRBJ1-1, with 8 bases that match TRBD1. The CDR3 covers 17 residues. V gave up 1 base and J gave up 5 bases; unmatched junction bases: 13. Germline lookup yields CDR1 SGHRS and CDR2 YFSETQ. The CDR3 bases are TGCGCCAGCAGCTTGAACGGTCAGGGGGCCGTGAGTACTGAAGCTTTCTTT. Protein sequence: CASSLNGQGAVSTEAFF.

In its sample, this clonotype was seen many times. The chain uses TRBV18 and TRBJ2-1; 7 positions agree with TRBD2. The junction had 16 bases not matched to a gene; V was cut back by 4 bases and J by 4 bases. From germline, CDR1 is KGHSH and CDR2 LQKENI. This CDR3 has 18 amino acids. In DNA, the CDR3 is TGTGCCAGCTCACACGAGCGGGGAACTCAAATTTTATACAATGAGCAGTTCTTC. It yields the protein CASSHERGTQILYNEQFF.

This clonotype was counted at least ten times. V usage is TRBV12-3 or TRBV12-4 and J usage is TRBJ1-3; 7 bases match TRBD1. Trimming at V came to 7 bases and at J to 0 bases, leaving 15 bases not matched to a gene. The CDR3 spans 18 residues. CDR3 sequence (DNA): TGTGCCAGCAACCGGGACAGCGCATTCTCACCCTCTGGAAACACCATATATTTT. Amino acid sequence: CASNRDSAFSPSGNTIYF.

This clonotype has at least ten counts. The rearrangement joins TRBV7-9 to TRBJ2-7; weak D call: TRBD2 (5 bases). The CDR3 extends over 13 amino acids. Trimming left V 4 bases short and J 3 bases short, with 10 bases between. Germline loops: CDR1 SEHNR, CDR2 FQNEAQ (reference sequence). CDR3 sequence: CASSSGIHYEQYF. The CDR3 bases are TGTGCCAGCAGCTCCGGGATCCACTACGAGCAGTACTTC.

This clonotype was recorded at least ten times. The chain has TRBV7-8 and TRBJ1-1; unclear D gene. This CDR3 has 12 residues. V lost 4 bases to trimming and J lost 0 bases, with 3 bases between them. The germline CDR1 and CDR2 sequences are SGHVS and FQNEAQ. CDR3 sequence (DNA): TGTGCCAGCAGCTATATGAACACTGAAGCTTTCTTT. It encodes CASSYMNTEAFF.

A few counts support this clonotype. The chain employs TRBV7-8 and TRBJ2-1; 9 bases are a match to TRBD2. Germline assignment: CDR1 SGHVS and CDR2 FQNEAQ. With V trimmed by 5 bases and J by 5 bases, 10 bases remained unmatched. The CDR3 sequence is 16 residues long. CDR3 in DNA: TGTGCCAGCAGCGCAAAGGCACTAGCGGGTCACAATGAGCAGTTCTTC. It translates to CASSAKALAGHNEQFF.

This clonotype was seen a few times. This chain links TRBV4-2 with TRBJ1-1, with D unresolved. Trimming stripped 1 base from V and 1 base from J, with 4 bases between. This CDR3 region has 13 residues. The germline V gene encodes CDR1 LGHNA and CDR2 YNFKEQ. The CDR3 DNA is TGTGCCAGCAGCCAAGGGTCGAACACTGAAGCTTTCTTT. This translates into CASSQGSNTEAFF.

CDR3 nucleotide sequence: TGTGCCAGCAGTTCGGTATCCGGGTCTGACTACGAGCAGTACTTC. This encodes CASSSVSGSDYEQYF. This chain joins TRBV28 and TRBJ2-7; no reliable D call. V gave up 4 bases and J gave up 3 bases, with 16 bases separating them. The CDR3 covers 15 residues. CDR1 is MDHEN, CDR2 SYDVKM, per germline.

This clonotype came up many times. J is TRBJ1-2 and V is TRBV28; 8 bases agree with TRBD1. This CDR3 is 14 amino acids long. V trimming: 4 bases; J trimming: 4 bases; junction bases outside the gene matches: 5. Germline V gives CDR1 MDHEN, CDR2 SYDVKM. The CDR3 nucleotides read TGTGCCAGCAGTTCCCTGGGACAGGTCTATGGCTACACCTTC. Residues: CASSSLGQVYGYTF.

This clonotype was observed a few times. V gene TRBV19 combines with J gene TRBJ1-5; maybe TRBD1 (6 bases). V gave up 6 bases and J gave up 5 bases, with 11 bases separating them. The CDR3 contains 13 residues. CDR1 is LNHDA and CDR2 is SQIVND in the germline V gene (reference sequence). CDR3 in DNA: TGTGCCAGTAGCAGGGGATTACATCAGCCCCAGCATTTT. This translates into CASSRGLHQPQHF.

This clonotype was seen at least ten times. The V gene is TRBV29-1, the J gene TRBJ2-7; no firm D call. The ends were cut back, 8 bases at V and 4 bases at J, with 24 bases in the middle. Germline CDR1 is SQVTM and CDR2 is ANQGSEA. The CDR3 sequence is 15 residues long. DNA of the CDR3: TGCAGCATTATAACTACGGGCCCCCTCGCATACGAGCAGTACTTC. It codes for CSIITTGPLAYEQYF.

Ten or more counts support this clonotype. The rearrangement links TRBV6-1 to TRBJ2-5; 7 bases are a match to TRBD2. The germline CDR1 and CDR2 sequences are MNHNS and SASEGT. J was trimmed by 3 bases and V by 5 bases; bases with no gene match: 3. CDR3 length: 13 residues. Here the CDR3 DNA reads TGTGCCAGCAGTCCTAGCGGAGAAGAGACCCAGTACTTC. It yields the protein CASSPSGEETQYF.

In its sample, this clonotype was seen many times. The chain couples TRBV18 to TRBJ1-1, with D possibly matching TRBD1 (5 bases). From germline, CDR1 is KGHSH and CDR2 LQKENI. There are 15 residues in the CDR3. Trimming left V 1 base short and J 7 bases short, with 16 bases between. The CDR3 DNA reads as TGTGCCAGCTCACCACTCTCCGACAGTGCAATTGAAGCTTTCTTT. Amino acids: CASSPLSDSAIEAFF.

This clonotype has just a few counts. The genes are TRBV7-8 and TRBJ1-1; 7 bases fit TRBD1. V lost 5 bases and J lost 5; bases outside the gene matches: 11. The CDR3 is 15 residues long. Germline V gene data show CDR1 as SGHVS and CDR2 as FQNEAQ. CDR3 protein: CASSPPDRAGTEAFF. CDR3 sequence (DNA): TGTGCCAGCAGCCCCCCCGACAGGGCGGGAACTGAAGCTTTCTTT. The full variable domain, completed using reference TRBV7-8 and TRBJ1-1, is GAGVSQSPRYKVAKRGQDVALRCDPISGHVSLFWYQQALGQGPEFLTYFQNEAQLDKSGLPSDRFFAERPEGSVSTLKIQRTQQEDSAVYLCASSPPDRAGTEAFFGQGTRLTVV.

This clonotype was seen at least ten times. This rearrangement joins TRBV12-3 or TRBV12-4 to TRBJ1-2; 9 bases line up with TRBD1. With V trimmed by 6 bases and J by 7 bases, 9 bases remained unmatched. CDR3 length: 14 residues. CDR3 nucleotide sequence: TGTGCCAGCAGCACATGGGACAGGGAGAGTGGCTACACCTTC. Its protein is CASSTWDRESGYTF.

The chain employs TRBV3-1 and TRBJ2-1; D may correspond to TRBD1 or TRBD2 (6 bases each). Trimming left V 0 bases short and J 6 bases short, with 24 bases between. Germline V CDR1 and CDR2: LGHDT, YNNKEL (reference sequence). This CDR3 has 19 residues. DNA for the CDR3: TGTGCCAGCAGCCAAGATGGGGTTGGAGGGGGACCTTCCGCCAATGAGCAGTTCTTC. Translating it yields CASSQDGVGGGPSANEQFF.